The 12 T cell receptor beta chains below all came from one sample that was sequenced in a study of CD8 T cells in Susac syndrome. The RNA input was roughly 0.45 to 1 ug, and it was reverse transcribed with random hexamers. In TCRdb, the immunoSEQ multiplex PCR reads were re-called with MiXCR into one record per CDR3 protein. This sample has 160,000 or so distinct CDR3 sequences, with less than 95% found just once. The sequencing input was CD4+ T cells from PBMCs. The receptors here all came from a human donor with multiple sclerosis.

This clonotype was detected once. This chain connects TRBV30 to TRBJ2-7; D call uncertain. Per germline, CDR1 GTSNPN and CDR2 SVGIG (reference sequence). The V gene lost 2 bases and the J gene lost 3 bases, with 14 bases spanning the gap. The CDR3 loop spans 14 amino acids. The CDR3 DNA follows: TGTGCCTGGAGTTGGACGGGCGGTTACTACGAGCAGTACTTC. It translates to CAWSWTGGYYEQYF.

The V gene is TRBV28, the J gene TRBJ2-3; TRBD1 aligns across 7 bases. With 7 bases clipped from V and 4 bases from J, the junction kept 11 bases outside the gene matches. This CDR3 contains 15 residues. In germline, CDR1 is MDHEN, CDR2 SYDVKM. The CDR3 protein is CASTTPQGISDTQYF. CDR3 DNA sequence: TGTGCCAGCACCACTCCACAGGGGATATCAGATACGCAGTATTTT.

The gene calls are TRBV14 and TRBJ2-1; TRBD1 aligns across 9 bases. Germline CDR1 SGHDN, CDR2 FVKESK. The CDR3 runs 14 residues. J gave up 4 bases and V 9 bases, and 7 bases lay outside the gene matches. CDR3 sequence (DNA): TGTGCCAGTTCCGGGACAGGGATTTACAATGAGCAGTTCTTC. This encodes CASSGTGIYNEQFF.

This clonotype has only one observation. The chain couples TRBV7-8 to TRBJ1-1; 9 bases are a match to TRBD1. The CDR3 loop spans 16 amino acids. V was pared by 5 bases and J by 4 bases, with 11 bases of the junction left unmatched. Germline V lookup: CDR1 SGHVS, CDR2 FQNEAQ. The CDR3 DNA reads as TGTGCCAGCAGCGCGCCTCCGGGACAGGGAACCACTGAAGCTTTCTTT. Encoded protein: CASSAPPGQGTTEAFF.

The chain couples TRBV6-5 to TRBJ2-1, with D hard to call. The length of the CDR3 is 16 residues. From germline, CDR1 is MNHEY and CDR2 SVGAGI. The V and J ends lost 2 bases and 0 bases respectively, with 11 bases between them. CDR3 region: CASSYTIGHSYNEQFF. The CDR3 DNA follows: TGTGCCAGCAGTTACACAATAGGTCACTCCTACAATGAGCAGTTCTTC.

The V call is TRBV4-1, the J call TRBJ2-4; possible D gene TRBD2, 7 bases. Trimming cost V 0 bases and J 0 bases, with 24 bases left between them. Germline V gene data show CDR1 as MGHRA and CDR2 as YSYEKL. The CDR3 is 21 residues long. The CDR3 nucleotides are TGCGCCAGCAGCCAAGATCGGGGGGCTAGCGCGATAGATCTAGCCAAAAACATTCAGTACTTC. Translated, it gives CASSQDRGASAIDLAKNIQYF.

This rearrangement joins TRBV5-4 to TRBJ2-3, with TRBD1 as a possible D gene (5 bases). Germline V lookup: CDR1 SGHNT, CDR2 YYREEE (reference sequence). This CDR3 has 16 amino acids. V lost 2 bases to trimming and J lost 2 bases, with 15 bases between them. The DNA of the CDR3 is TGTGCCAGCAGCTTTAGTTTACAGGTTTCCACAGATACGCAGTATTTT. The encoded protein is CASSFSLQVSTDTQYF.

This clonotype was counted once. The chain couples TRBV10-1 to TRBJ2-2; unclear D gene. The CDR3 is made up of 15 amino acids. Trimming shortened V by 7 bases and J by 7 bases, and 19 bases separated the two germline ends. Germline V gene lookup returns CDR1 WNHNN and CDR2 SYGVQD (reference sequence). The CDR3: CASTPGGTLDGELFF. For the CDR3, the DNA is TGCGCCAGCACCCCAGGTGGCACCCTTGACGGGGAGCTGTTTTTT.

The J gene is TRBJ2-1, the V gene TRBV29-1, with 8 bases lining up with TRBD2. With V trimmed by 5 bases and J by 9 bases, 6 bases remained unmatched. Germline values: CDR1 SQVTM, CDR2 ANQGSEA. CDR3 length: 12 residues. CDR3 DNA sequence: TGCAGCGTTAAATCAGCGGGAGTTGAGCAGTTCTTC. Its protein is CSVKSAGVEQFF.

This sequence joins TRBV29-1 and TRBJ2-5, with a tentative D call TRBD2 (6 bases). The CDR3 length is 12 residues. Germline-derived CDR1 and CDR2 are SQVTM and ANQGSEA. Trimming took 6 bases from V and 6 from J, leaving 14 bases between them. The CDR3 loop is CSVGRDAQTQYF. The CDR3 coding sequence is TGCAGCGTGGGGCGGGACGCTCAGACCCAGTACTTC.

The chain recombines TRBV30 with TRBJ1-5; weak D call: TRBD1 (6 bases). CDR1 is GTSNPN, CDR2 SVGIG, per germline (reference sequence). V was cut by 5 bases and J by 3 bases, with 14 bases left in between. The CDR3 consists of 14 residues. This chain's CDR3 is CAWGVTGNNQPQHF. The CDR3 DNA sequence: TGTGCCTGGGGAGTCACAGGGAACAATCAGCCCCAGCATTTT.

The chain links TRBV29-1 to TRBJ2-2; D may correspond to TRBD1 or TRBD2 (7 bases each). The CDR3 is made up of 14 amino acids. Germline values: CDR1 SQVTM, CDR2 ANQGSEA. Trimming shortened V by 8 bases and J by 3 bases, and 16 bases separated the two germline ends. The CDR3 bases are TGCAGCATTCAGGGGGGGCGCGACACCGGGGAGCTGTTTTTT. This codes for CSIQGGRDTGELFF.